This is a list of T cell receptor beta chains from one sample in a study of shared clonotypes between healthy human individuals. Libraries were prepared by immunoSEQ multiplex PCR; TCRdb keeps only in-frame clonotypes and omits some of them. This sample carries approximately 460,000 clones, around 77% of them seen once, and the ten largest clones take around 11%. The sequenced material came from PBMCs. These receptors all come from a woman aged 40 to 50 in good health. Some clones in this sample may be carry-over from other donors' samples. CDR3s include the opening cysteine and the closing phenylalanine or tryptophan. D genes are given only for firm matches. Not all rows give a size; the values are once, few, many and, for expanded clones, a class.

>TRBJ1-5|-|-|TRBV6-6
TGTGCCAGCAACCGTGACGCCAATCAGCCCCAGCATTTT
CASNRDANQPQHF
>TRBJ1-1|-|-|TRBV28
TGTGCCAGCATGAACACTGAAGCTTTCTTT
CASMNTEAFF
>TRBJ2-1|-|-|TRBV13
TGTGCCAGCAGTCTAATGCGGATTAGCTACAATGAGCAGTTCTTC
CASSLMRISYNEQFF
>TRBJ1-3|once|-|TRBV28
TGTGCCAGCAGCACCACTGGACGGACGAACTCTGGAAACACCATATATTTT
CASSTTGRTNSGNTIYF
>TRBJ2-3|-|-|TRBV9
TGTGCCAGCAGCGTGGGGCCTAGGACAGGCACAGATACGCAGTATTTT
CASSVGPRTGTDTQYF
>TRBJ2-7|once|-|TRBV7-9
TGTGCCAGCAGCTTTTTCGGGGACTACGAGCAGTACTTC
CASSFFGDYEQYF
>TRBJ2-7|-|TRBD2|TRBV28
TGTGCCAGAGGACTAGCGGGCGAATCCTACGAGCAGTACTTC
CARGLAGESYEQYF
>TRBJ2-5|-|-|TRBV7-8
TGTGCCAGCGCCACCGGGCCGAGTCAAGAGACCCAGTACTTC
CASATGPSQETQYF
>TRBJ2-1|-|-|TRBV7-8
TGTGCCAGCAGCTTAGTTCCGCTAAACTACAATGAGCAGTTCTTC
CASSLVPLNYNEQFF
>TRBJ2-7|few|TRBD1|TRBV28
TGTGCCAGCAGCCGACAGGGCCCCTACGAGCAGTACTTC
CASSRQGPYEQYF
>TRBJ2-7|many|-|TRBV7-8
TGTGCCAGCAGCTTAGCGAAGATGCGGAAAACCTACGAGCAGTACTTC
CASSLAKMRKTYEQYF
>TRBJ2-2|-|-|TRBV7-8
TGTGCCAGCAGCTTTGGGAGAGTTGCCGGGGAGCTGTTTTTT
CASSFGRVAGELFF
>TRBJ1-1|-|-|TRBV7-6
TGTGCCAGCAGCGTCGACTCCGGGGGGACTGAAGCTTTCTTT
CASSVDSGGTEAFF
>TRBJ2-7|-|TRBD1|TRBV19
TGTGCCAGTAGTATCCGGGACAGGGGATCCTACGAGCAGTACTTC
CASSIRDRGSYEQYF
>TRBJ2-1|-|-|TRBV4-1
TGCGCCAGCGGCCGGGGGTACAATGAGCAGTTCTTC
CASGRGYNEQFF
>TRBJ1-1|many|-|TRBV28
TGTGCCAGCAGTCCCTACGACAGGAGAAACACTGAAGCTTTCTTT
CASSPYDRRNTEAFF
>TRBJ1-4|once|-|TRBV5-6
TGTGCCAGCAGCCATAGAAAGGTGGCTAATGAAAAACTGTTTTTT
CASSHRKVANEKLFF
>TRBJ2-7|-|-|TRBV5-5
TGTGCCAGCAGTCTGACTACCTACGAGCAGTACTTC
CASSLTTYEQYF
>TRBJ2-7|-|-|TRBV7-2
TGTGCCAGCAGCTTAGATTTTTTCACTGTTCCCTACGAGCAGTACTTC
CASSLDFFTVPYEQYF
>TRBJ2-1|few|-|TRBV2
TGTGCCAGTAGCCAATATGCTAGCGCCTACAATGAGCAGTTCTTC
CASSQYASAYNEQFF
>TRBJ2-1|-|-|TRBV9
TGTGCCAGCAGCGTAGCGAGGGGGTCCTACAATGAGCAGTTCTTC
CASSVARGSYNEQFF
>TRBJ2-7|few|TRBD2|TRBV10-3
TGTGCCATCAGTGCCTCCTACAGCGGTATCCTGAGGGAGGGCGGCTACGAGCAGTACTTC
CAISASYSGILREGGYEQYF
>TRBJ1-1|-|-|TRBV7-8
TGTGCCAGCAGCTTAGGACGACAGGTGAACACTGAAGCTTTCTTT
CASSLGRQVNTEAFF
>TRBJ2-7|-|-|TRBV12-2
TGTGCAAGTCGCCGAACCGGTATGATCCTCCCAATCTACGAGCAGTACTTC
CASRRTGMILPIYEQYF
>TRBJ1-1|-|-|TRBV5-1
TGCGCCAGCAGCCTGGAGGGCAGAGGGAACACTGAAGCTTTCTTT
CASSLEGRGNTEAFF
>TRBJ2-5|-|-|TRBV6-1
TGTGCCAGCAGTGAATTGGGTGGGAGACAAGAGACCCAGTACTTC
CASSELGGRQETQYF
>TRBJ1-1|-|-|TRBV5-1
TGCGCCAGCAGCTTGTTGGGGGGGCAGAACACTGAAGCTTTCTTT
CASSLLGGQNTEAFF
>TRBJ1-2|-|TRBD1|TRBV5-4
TGTGCCAGCAGCTCAGACGCAGGGGGCGTAAATGGCTACACCTTC
CASSSDAGGVNGYTF
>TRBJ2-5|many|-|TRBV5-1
TGCGCCAGCAGCCAACAGAGAAGTCAAGAGACCCAGTACTTC
CASSQQRSQETQYF
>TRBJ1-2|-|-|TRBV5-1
TGCGCCACCTCTCAGGACACCTCTAACTATGGCTACACCTTC
CATSQDTSNYGYTF
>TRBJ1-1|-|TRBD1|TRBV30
TGTGCCTGGACCCAGGGGGAATTCACTGAAGCTTTCTTT
CAWTQGEFTEAFF